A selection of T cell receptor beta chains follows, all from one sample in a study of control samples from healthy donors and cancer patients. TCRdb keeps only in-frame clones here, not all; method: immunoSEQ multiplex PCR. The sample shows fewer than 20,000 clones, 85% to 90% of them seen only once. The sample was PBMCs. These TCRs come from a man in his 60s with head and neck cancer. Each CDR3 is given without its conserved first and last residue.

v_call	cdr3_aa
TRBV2	ASSSPGPAQF
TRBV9	ASSPPTGQEEYYGYT
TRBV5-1	ASSLGQGRDEQF
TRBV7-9	ASSLIVGTLNEQF
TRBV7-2	ASSLAGRTEAF
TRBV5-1	ASSLEEANTEAF
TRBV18	ASSAGITRDEQF
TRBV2	ASRTGGAGYEQY
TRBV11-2	ASSLTPGTGSEKLF
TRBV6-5	ASSHVSTDTQY
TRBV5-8	ASSLGDSGANVLT
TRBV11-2	ASSWTGAYEQY
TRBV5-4	ASSEGGYEQY
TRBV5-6	ASSPLRDEKLF
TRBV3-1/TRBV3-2	ASSQEGGSYEQY
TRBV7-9	AFVKDYEQY
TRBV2	ASSEFGYNSPLH
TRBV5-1	ASSLTPDWVTEAF
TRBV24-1	ATSDSGGETQY
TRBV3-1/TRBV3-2	ASTPRGGSPLH
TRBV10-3	AISEEGLSYNEQF
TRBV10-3	AIRAGQEPQH
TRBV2	ASSENKNSPLH
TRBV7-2	ASSLGGSTNEQF
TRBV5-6	ASSPGLAGVGNEQF
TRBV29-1	RAGGQYNEQF
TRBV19	ASSIGPGSSNQPQH
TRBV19	ASSSTGNGVLNTEAF
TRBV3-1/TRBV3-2	ASSQRGQGGSGYT
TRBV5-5	ASSLGASGGTDTQY
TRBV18	ASSPDSTGGTQY
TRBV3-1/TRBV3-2	ASSPLGARGYT
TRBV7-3	ASSLDRSQPQH
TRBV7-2	ASSLGEGNYGYT
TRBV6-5	ASGVGSGGRYEQY
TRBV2	ASSESPLRGEPGDEQF
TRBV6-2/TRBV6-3	ASSFNPWNEQF
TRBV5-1	ASSLNSNSPLH
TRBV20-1	SARQGQEQF
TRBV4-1	ASSHTGASGTEAF
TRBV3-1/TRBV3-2	ASSQASRGINEKLF
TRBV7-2	ASSSVRSGTEAF
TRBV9	ASSAELAGPRRDTQY
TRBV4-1	ASSQDWGVFYGYT
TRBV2	ASSEAQWIQPQH
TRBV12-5	ASGSDILGQGYQPQH
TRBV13	ASSERADIMNTEAF